This T cell receptor beta chain emerged from a study of blood T cell repertoires in COVID-19. The wider study: Collection of acute and convalescent COVID-19 samples took place in the United States, Italy and Spain. Sources were T cells, B-cell-depleted T cells, or PBMCs; the material itself was cDNA or gDNA.

Data came from immunoSEQ multiplex PCR; TCRdb stores just in-frame clones and leaves some out. The table includes about 330,000 clones, 86% detected once. This study enrolled people aged 18 to 89 from around 26 US geographic areas. Donors in Cohort 3 who had recovered were those with two negative PCRs, healthcare professional clearance, or resolution of their symptoms. The CDR3 consists of 14 residues. Germline V gives CDR1 SGDLS, CDR2 YYNGEE. Unmatched junction bases numbered 7, after V lost 0 bases and J lost 12 bases. The sample consisted of PBMCs or T cells enriched from blood (not recorded which). This receptor was identified in a woman younger than 35 who had recovered from COVID-19. V is TRBV9 and J is TRBJ1-4; 8 bases map to TRBD1. As DNA, the CDR3 is TGTGCCAGCAGCGTAGATGCCCTGGGACAGGAACTGTTTTTT. Encoded protein: CASSVDALGQELFF.